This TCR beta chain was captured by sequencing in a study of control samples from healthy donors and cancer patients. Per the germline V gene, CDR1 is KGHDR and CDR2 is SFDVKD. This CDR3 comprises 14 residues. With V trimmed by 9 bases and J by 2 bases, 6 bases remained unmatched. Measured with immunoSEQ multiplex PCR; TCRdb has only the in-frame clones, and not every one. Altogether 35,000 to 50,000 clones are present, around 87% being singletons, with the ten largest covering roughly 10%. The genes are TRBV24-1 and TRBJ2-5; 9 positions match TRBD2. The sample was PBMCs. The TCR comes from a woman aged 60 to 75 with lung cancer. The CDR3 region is CATSPSGAQETQYF. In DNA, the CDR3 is TGTGCCACCTCGCCTAGCGGGGCTCAAGAGACCCAGTACTTC.